This T cell receptor beta chain was recovered during a study of blood T cell repertoires in COVID-19. Sequencing was performed with immunoSEQ multiplex PCR; in TCRdb, only in-frame clones are kept and a portion is missing. This sample has under 300,000 clones; about 86% occur once, and the top ten carry around 13%. CDR3 length: 15 residues. This TCR was sampled from an older woman with COVID-19, enrolled during active disease. V and J are TRBV21-1 and TRBJ1-2; the table gives TRBD1 as D, unverified against the DNA. TRBV21-1 is a pseudogene segment. The sample taken for sequencing was peripheral blood. The CDR3 is CASSKVIRTAYGYTF. The CDR3 nucleotides are TGTGCCAGCAGCAAAGTAATCCGGACAGCCTATGGCTACACCTTC.